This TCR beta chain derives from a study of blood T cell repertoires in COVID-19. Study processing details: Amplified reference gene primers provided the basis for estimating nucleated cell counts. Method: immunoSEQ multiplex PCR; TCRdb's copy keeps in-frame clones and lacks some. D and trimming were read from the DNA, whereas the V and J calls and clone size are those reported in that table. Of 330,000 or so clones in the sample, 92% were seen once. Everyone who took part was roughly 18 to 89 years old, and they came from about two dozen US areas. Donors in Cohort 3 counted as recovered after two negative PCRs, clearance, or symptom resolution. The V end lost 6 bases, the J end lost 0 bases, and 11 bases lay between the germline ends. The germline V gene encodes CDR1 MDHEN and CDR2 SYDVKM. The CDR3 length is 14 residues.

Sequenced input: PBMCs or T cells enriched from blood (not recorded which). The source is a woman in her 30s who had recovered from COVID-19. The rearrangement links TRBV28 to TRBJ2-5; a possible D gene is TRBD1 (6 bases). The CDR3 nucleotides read TGTGCCAGCAGGACTGGACAGTACCAAGAGACCCAGTACTTC. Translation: CASRTGQYQETQYF. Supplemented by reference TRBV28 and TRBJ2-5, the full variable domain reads DVKVTQSSRYLVKRTGEKVFLECVQDMDHENMFWYRQDPGLGLRLIYFSYDVKMKEKGDIPEGYSVSREKKERFSLILESASTNQTSMYLCASRTGQYQETQYFGPGTRLLVL.